Below, 4 T cell receptor beta chains from the same sample are listed, as sequenced in a study of T cells in Graves' hyperthyroidism and ophthalmopathy. Amplification of TCR beta CDR3 regions was performed using RNA transcripts as template. First-round RT-PCR targeting the TCR CDR3 was performed with the HTBI primer set. TCRdb fed the multiplex PCR reads into MiXCR, producing one record per CDR3 protein. The sample lists some 200,000 distinct CDR3 sequences, roughly a sixth occurring once. Source material: blood. These receptors were collected from a woman between 50 and 59 years old with Graves' hyperthyroidism.

This chain links TRBV12-3 or TRBV12-4 with TRBJ2-2; 13 nucleotides agree with TRBD2. After removal of 6 bases from V and 0 bases from J, the junction contained 1 base not matched to a gene. This CDR3 is 16 amino acids long. CDR3 coding DNA: TGTGCCAGCAGGACTAGCGGGAGGTCGAACACCGGGGAGCTGTTTTTT. This gives the protein CASRTSGRSNTGELFF.

The chain carries TRBV27 and TRBJ2-6, with 8 positions matching TRBD1. The V and J ends lost 6 bases and 0 bases, in that order; junction bases with no gene match: 7. CDR3 length: 17 amino acids. Germline V gene data show CDR1 as MNHEY and CDR2 as SMNVEV (reference sequence). The CDR3, as DNA: TGTGCCAGCAGAGGGGGGACAGGTAACTCTGGGGCCAACGTCCTGACTTTC. As protein: CASRGGTGNSGANVLTF.

This clonotype was recorded many times. The V gene is TRBV20-1, the J gene TRBJ2-1; 13 bases align to TRBD2. V trimming: 4 bases; J trimming: 3 bases; junction bases outside the gene matches: 3. Germline assignment: CDR1 DFQATT and CDR2 SNEGSKA (reference sequence). The CDR3 sequence is 15 residues long. The CDR3: CSATRLAGGYNEQFF. The CDR3 DNA is TGCAGTGCTACCCGACTAGCGGGAGGCTACAATGAGCAGTTCTTC.

J is TRBJ2-5 and V is TRBV28; 7 nucleotides agree with TRBD1. Germline loops: CDR1 MDHEN, CDR2 SYDVKM. The CDR3 runs to 12 residues. Trimming at V came to 3 bases and at J to 11 bases, leaving 6 bases not matched to a gene. The CDR3: CASSFGTAHQYF. CDR3 nucleotides: TGTGCCAGCAGTTTTGGGACAGCTCATCAGTACTTC.